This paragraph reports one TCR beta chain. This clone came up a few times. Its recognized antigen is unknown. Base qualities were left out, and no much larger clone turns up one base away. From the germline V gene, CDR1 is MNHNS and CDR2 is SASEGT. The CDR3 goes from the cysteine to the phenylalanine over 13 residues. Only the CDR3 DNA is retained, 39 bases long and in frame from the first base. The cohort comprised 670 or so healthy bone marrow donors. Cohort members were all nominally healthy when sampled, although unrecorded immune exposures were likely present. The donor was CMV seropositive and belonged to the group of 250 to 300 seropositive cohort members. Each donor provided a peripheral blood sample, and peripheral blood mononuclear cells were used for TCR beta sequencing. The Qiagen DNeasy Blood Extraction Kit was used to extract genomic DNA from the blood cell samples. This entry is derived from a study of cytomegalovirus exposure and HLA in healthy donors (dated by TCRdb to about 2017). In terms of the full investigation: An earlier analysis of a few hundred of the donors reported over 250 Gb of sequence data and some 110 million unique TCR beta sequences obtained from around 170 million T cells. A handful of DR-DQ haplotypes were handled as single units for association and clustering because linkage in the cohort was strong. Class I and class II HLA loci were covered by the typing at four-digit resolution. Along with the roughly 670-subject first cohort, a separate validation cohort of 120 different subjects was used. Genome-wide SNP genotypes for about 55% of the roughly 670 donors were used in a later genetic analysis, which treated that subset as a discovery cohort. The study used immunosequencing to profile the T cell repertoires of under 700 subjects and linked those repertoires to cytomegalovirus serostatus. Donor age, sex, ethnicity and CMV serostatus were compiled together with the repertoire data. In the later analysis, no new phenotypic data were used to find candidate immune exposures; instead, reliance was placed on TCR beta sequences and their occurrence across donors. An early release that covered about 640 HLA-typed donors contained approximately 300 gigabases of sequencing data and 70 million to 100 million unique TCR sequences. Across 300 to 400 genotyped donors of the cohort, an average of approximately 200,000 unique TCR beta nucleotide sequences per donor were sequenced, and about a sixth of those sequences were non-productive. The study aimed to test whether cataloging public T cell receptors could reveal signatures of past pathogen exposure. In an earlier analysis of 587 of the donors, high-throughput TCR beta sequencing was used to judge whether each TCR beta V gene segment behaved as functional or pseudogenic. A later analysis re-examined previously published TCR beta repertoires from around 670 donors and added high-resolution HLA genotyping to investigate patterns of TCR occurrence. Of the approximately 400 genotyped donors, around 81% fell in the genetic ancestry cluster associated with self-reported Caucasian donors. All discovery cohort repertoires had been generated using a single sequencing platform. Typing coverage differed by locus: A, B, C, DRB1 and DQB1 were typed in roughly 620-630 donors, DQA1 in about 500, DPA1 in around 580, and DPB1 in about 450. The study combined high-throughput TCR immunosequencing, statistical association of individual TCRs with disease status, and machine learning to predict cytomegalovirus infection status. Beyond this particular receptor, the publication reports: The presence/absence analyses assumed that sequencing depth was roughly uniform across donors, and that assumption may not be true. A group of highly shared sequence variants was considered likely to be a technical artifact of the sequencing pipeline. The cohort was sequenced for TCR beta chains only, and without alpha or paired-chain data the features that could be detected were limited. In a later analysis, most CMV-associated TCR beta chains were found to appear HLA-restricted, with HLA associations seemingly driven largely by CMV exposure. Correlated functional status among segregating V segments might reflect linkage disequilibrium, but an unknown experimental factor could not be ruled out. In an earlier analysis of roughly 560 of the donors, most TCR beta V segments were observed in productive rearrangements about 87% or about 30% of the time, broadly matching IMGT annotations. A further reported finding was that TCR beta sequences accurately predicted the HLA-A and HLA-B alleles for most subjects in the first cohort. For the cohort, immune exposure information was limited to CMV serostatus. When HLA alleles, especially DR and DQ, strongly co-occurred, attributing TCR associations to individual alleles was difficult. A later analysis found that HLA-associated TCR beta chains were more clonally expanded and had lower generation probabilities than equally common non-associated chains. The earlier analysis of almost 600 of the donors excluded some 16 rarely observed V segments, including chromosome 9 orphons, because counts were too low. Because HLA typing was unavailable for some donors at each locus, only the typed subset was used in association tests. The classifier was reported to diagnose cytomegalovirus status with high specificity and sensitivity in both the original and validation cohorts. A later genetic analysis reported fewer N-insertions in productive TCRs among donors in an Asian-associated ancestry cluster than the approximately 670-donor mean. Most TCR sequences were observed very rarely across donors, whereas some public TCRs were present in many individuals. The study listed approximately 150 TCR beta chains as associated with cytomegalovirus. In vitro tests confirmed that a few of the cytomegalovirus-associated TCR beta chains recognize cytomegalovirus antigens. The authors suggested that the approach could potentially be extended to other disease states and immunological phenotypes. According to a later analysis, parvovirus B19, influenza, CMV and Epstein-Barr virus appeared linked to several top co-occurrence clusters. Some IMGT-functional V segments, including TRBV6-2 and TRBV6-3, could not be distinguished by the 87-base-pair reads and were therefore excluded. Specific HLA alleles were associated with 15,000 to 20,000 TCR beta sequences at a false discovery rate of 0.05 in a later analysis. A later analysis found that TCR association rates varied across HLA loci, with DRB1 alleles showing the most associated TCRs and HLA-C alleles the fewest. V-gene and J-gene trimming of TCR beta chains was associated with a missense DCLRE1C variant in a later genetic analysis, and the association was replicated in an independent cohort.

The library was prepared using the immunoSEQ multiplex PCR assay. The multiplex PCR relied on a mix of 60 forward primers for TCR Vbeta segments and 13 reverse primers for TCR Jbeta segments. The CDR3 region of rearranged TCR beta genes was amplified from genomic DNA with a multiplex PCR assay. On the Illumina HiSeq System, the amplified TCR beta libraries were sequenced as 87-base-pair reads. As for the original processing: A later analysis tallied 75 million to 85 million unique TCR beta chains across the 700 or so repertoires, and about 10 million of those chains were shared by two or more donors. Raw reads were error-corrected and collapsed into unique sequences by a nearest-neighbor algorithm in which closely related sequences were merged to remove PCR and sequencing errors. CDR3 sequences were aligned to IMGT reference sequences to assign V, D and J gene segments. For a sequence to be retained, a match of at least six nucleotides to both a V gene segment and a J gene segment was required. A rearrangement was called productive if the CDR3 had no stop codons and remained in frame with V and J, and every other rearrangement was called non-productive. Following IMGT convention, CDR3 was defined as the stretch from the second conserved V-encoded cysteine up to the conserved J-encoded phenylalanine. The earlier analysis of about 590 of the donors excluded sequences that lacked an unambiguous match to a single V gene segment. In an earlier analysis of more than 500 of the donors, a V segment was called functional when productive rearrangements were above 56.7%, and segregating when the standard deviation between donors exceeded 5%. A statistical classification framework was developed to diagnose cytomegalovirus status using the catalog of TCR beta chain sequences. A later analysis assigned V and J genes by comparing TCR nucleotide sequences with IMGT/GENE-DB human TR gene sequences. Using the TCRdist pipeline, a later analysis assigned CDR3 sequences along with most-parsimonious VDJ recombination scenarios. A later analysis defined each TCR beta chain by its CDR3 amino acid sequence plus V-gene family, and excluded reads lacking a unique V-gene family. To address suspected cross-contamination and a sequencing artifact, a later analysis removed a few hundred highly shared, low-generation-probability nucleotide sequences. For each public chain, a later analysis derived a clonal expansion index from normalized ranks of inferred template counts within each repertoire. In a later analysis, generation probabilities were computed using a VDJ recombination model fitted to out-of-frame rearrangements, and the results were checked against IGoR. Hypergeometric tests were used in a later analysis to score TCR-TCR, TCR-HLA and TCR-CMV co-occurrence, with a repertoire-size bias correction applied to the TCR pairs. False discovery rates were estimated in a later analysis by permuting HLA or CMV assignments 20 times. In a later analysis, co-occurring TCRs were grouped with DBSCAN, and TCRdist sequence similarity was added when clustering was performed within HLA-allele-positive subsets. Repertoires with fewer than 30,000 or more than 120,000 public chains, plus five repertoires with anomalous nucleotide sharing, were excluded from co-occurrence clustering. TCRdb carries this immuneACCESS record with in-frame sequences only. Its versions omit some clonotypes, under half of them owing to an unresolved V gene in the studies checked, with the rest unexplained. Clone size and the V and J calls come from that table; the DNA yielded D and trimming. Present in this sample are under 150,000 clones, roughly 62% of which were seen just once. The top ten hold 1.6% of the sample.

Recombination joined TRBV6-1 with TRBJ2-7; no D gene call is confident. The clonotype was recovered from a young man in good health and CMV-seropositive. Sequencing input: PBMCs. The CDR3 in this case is CFFKQKAAYEQYF. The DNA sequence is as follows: TGTTTTTTCAAGCAGAAGGCGGCATACGAGCAGTACTTC.